The present entry profiles one T cell receptor (beta chain) with its context. The antigen it recognizes is unknown. No base quality values were provided; no much bigger clone lies one nucleotide off. This specimen belongs to a study of cytomegalovirus exposure and HLA in healthy donors (dated by TCRdb to 2016 to 2017). Regarding the complete study: An earlier analysis of 587 of the donors reported 276 Gb of sequence data and 95 million to 140 million unique TCR beta sequences obtained from roughly 180 million T cells. In a later analysis, previously published TCR beta repertoires from roughly 710 donors were re-analyzed and high-resolution HLA genotyping was added so that TCR occurrence patterns could be studied. The study used immunosequencing to profile the T cell repertoires of approximately 630 subjects and linked those repertoires to cytomegalovirus serostatus. To decide whether each TCR beta V gene segment behaved as functional or pseudogenic, an earlier analysis of over 500 of the donors relied on high-throughput TCR beta sequencing. The aim of the study was to test whether cataloging public T cell receptors could identify signatures of past pathogen exposure. Of the 300 to 500 genotyped donors, more than 75% were placed in the genetic ancestry cluster associated with self-reported Caucasian donors. Among 300 to 450 genotyped donors of the cohort, an average of about 240,000 unique TCR beta nucleotide sequences were sequenced per donor, around a sixth of them non-productive. Alongside the repertoire data, information on donor age, sex, ethnicity and CMV serostatus was compiled. Every repertoire in the discovery cohort had been generated on one and the same sequencing platform. A later genetic analysis took genome-wide SNP genotypes for about 65% of the roughly 670 donors and used that subset as a discovery cohort. Rather than using new phenotypic data, the later analysis identified candidate immune exposures from TCR beta sequences and from how often those sequences occurred across donors. In addition to the first cohort of around 670 subjects, a separate validation cohort of approximately 120 different subjects was used. To predict cytomegalovirus infection status, the study combined high-throughput TCR immunosequencing, statistical association of individual TCRs with disease status, and machine learning. About 280 gigabases of sequencing data and around 90 million unique TCR sequences made up an early release that covered over 550 HLA-typed donors. HLA typing included class I and class II loci at four-digit resolution. Because of strong linkage in the cohort, a few DR-DQ haplotypes were treated as single units for association and clustering. The number of typed donors differed by locus: roughly 629-640 for A, B, C, DRB1 and DQB1; 500 to 550 for DQA1; approximately 610 for DPA1; and around 490 for DPB1. Overall results and qualifications from the work: HLA typing was unavailable for some donors at each locus, so association tests used only the typed subset. An association between a missense DCLRE1C variant and V-gene and J-gene trimming of TCR beta chains was found in a later genetic analysis and replicated in an independent cohort. Several of the top co-occurrence clusters appeared to be linked to parvovirus B19, influenza, CMV and Epstein-Barr virus, according to a later analysis. At a false discovery rate of 0.05, a later analysis linked 16,951 TCR beta sequences to specific HLA alleles. While some public TCRs were present in many individuals, most TCR sequences turned up only very rarely across donors. The study gave a list of about 170 TCR beta chains associated with cytomegalovirus. In a later analysis, HLA-associated TCR beta chains were found to be more clonally expanded and to have lower generation probabilities than equally common non-associated chains. Roughly uniform sequencing depth across donors was assumed in presence/absence analyses, although this assumption may not hold. Broadly in line with IMGT annotations, most TCR beta V segments showed up in productive rearrangements about 87% or about 30% of the time in an earlier analysis of 587 of the donors. Some IMGT-functional V segments, including TRBV6-2 and TRBV6-3, could not be told apart with the 87-base-pair reads, so those segments were excluded. A further reported finding was that TCR beta sequences accurately predicted the HLA-A and HLA-B alleles for most subjects in the first cohort. Immune exposure information for the cohort was limited to CMV serostatus. When HLA alleles, especially DR and DQ, strongly co-occurred, attributing TCR associations to individual alleles was difficult. A cluster of highly shared sequence variants was judged likely to represent a technical artifact of the sequencing pipeline. A later analysis found that most CMV-associated TCR beta chains appeared HLA-restricted, with HLA associations seemingly driven largely by CMV exposure. Correlated functional status among segregating V segments might reflect linkage disequilibrium, but an unknown experimental factor could not be ruled out. This cohort had only TCR beta chains sequenced, and the lack of alpha or paired-chain data limited which features could be detected. A later analysis found that TCR association rates varied across HLA loci, with DRB1 alleles showing the most associated TCRs and HLA-C alleles the fewest. Three of the identified cytomegalovirus-associated TCR beta chains were confirmed in vitro to be specific for cytomegalovirus antigens. The classifier was reported to diagnose cytomegalovirus status with high specificity and sensitivity in both the original cohort and the validation cohort. The authors suggested that the approach could potentially be extended to other disease states and immunological phenotypes. A later genetic analysis reported fewer N-insertions in productive TCRs among donors in an Asian-associated ancestry cluster than the roughly 650-donor mean. The earlier analysis of nearly 600 of the donors excluded 15 to 20 rarely observed V segments, including chromosome 9 orphons, because counts were too low.

The cohort consisted of hundreds of healthy bone marrow donors. At the time of sampling, all cohort members were nominally healthy, though unrecorded immune exposures were likely present. The donor tested CMV seropositive and was one of the 289 seropositive cohort members. A peripheral blood sample was provided by each donor, and peripheral blood mononuclear cells were used for TCR beta sequencing. Genomic DNA extraction from the blood cell samples was performed with the Qiagen DNeasy Blood Extraction Kit. CDR1 and CDR2 (MDHEN, SYDVKM) derive from the germline V gene. Taken from cysteine to phenylalanine, the CDR3 has 17 residues. Just the 51-base CDR3 DNA is kept, in frame starting at base 1. V loses 7 bases of germline sequence and J loses 6 bases, and the interval between the two ends is 24 bases. Library construction relied on the immunoSEQ multiplex PCR assay. For the multiplex PCR, a mixture combining 60 forward primers for TCR Vbeta segments and 13 reverse primers for TCR Jbeta segments was used. A multiplex PCR assay on genomic DNA amplified the CDR3 region of rearranged TCR beta genes. Amplified TCR beta libraries were sequenced as 87-base-pair reads on the Illumina HiSeq System. Processing in the source paper ran as follows. Across the 500 to 700 repertoires, a later analysis counted tens of millions of unique TCR beta chains, around 11 million of which were shared by at least two donors. To remove PCR and sequencing errors, raw reads were error-corrected and collapsed into unique sequences using a nearest-neighbor algorithm that merged closely related sequences. CDR3 sequences were aligned to IMGT reference sequences to assign V, D and J gene segments. For a sequence to be retained, a match of at least six nucleotides to both a V gene segment and a J gene segment was required. Rearrangements were classified as productive when the CDR3 lacked stop codons and remained in frame with V and J, and all other rearrangements were classified as non-productive. CDR3 was defined by IMGT convention, running from the second conserved V-encoded cysteine to the conserved J-encoded phenylalanine. The earlier analysis of 550 to 650 of the donors excluded any sequence lacking an unambiguous match to a single V gene segment. In an earlier analysis of a few hundred of the donors, V segments were called functional above 56.7% productive rearrangements and were called segregating when the between-donor standard deviation exceeded 5%. A statistical classification framework was developed to diagnose cytomegalovirus status using the catalog of TCR beta chain sequences. A later analysis assigned V and J genes by comparing TCR nucleotide sequences with IMGT/GENE-DB human TR gene sequences. Using the TCRdist pipeline, a later analysis assigned CDR3 sequences along with most-parsimonious VDJ recombination scenarios. A later analysis defined each TCR beta chain by its CDR3 amino acid sequence plus V-gene family, and excluded reads lacking a unique V-gene family. To address suspected cross-contamination and a sequencing artifact, a later analysis removed a few hundred highly shared, low-generation-probability nucleotide sequences. For each public chain, a later analysis derived a clonal expansion index from normalized ranks of inferred template counts within each repertoire. A later analysis computed generation probabilities with a VDJ recombination model fitted to out-of-frame rearrangements, and checked the results against IGoR. Hypergeometric tests were used in a later analysis to score TCR-TCR, TCR-HLA and TCR-CMV co-occurrence, with a repertoire-size bias correction applied to the TCR pairs. A later analysis estimated false discovery rates by permuting HLA or CMV assignments 20 times. In a later analysis, co-occurring TCRs were grouped with DBSCAN, and TCRdist sequence similarity was added when clustering was performed within HLA-allele-positive subsets. Repertoires with fewer than 30,000 or more than 120,000 public chains, plus five repertoires with anomalous nucleotide sharing, were excluded from co-occurrence clustering. As stored in TCRdb, this immuneACCESS dataset retains in-frame rearrangements with V and J assigned. A fraction of the clones does not appear; measured against another copy, unresolved V genes explain less than half of the discrepancy, and the remainder lacks a known reason. V, J and clone size reflect that table, while D and trimming were determined from the DNA. In all, the sample holds some 110,000 clones, and about 80% of those were seen once. Clones ranked in the top ten supply less than 5.5% of the sample.

This sequence was found in a man aged 50-59 years in good health and CMV-seropositive. The sequencing sample was made of PBMCs. The receptor chain draws on TRBV28 and TRBJ2-2; matching of 5 bases hints at TRBD1 as the D gene. This receptor has the CDR3 CASNYDPYDQGAGELFF. Here is the DNA: TGTGCCAGCAACTACGACCCGTACGACCAGGGCGCCGGGGAGCTGTTTTTT.